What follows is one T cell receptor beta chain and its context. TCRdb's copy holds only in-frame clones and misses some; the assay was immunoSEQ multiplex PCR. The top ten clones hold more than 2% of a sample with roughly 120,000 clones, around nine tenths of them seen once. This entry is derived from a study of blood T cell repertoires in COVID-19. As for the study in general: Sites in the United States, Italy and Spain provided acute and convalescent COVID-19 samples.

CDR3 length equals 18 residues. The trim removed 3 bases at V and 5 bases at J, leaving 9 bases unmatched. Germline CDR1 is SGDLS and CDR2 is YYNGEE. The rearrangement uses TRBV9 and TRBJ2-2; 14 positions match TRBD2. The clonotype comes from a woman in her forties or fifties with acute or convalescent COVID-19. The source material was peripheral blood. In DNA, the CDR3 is TGTGCCAGCAGCGCCCAACCGGGACTAGCGGGAGTAACCGGGGAGCTGTTTTTT. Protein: CASSAQPGLAGVTGELFF.